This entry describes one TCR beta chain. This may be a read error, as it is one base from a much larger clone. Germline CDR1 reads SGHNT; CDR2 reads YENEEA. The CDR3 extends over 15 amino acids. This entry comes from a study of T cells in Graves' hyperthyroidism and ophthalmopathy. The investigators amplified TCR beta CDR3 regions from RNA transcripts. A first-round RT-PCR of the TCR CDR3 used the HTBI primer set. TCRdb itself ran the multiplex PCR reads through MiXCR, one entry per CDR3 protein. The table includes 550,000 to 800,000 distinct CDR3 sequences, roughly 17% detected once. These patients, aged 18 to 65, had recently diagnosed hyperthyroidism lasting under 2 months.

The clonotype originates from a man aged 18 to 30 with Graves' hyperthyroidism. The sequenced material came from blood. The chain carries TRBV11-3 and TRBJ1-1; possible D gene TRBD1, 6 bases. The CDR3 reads CASELSGQSNAEAFF. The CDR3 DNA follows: TGTGCCAGCGAGCTTAGCGGACAGTCGAACGCTGAAGCTTTCTTT.